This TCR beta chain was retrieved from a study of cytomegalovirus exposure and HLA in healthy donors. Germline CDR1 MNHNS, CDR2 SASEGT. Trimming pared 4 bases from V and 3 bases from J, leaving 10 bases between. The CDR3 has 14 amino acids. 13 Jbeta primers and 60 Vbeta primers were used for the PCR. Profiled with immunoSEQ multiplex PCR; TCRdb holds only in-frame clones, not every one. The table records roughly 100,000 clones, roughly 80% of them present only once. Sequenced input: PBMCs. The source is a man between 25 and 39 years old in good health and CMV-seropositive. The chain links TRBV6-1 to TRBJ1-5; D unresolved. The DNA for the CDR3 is TGTGCCAGCAGTGCGGTCGGGTACAATCAGCCCCAGCATTTT. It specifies CASSAVGYNQPQHF.